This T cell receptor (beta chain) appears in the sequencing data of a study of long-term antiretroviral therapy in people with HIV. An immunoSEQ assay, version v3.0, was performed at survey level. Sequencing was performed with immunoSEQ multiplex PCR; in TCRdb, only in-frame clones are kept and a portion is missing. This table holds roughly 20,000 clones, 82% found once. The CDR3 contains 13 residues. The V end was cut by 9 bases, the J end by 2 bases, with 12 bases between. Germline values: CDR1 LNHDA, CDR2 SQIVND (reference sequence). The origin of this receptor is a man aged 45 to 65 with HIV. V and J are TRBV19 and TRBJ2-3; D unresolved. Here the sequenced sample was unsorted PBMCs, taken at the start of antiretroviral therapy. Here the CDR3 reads CASWASNTDTQYF. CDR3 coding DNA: TGTGCCAGCTGGGCCTCAAACACAGATACGCAGTATTTT.